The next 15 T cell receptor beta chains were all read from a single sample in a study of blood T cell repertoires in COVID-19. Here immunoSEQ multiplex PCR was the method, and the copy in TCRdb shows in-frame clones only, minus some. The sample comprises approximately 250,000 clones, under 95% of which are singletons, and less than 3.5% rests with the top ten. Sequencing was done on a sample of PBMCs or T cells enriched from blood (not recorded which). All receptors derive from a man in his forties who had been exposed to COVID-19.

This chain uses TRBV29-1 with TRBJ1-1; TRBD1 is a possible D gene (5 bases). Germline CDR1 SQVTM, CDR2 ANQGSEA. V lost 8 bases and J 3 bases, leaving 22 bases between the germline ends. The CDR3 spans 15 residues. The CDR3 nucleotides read TGCAGCCCAAGCAAAGAGGGAGGGGAGGACACTGAAGCTTTCTTT. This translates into CSPSKEGGEDTEAFF.

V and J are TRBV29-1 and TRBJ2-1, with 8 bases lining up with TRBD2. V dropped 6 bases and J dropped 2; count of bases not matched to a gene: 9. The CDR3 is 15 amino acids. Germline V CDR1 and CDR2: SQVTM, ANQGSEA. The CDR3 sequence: CSVRTSRWTYNEQFF. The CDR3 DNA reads TGCAGCGTCAGGACTAGCCGCTGGACCTACAATGAGCAGTTCTTC.

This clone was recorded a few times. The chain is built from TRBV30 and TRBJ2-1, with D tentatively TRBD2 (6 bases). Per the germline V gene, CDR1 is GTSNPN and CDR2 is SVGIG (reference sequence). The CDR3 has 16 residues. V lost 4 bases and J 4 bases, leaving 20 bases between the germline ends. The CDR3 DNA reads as TGTGCCTGGACCCCCAGCGGGCTAGCAGTTTACAATGAGCAGTTCTTC. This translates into CAWTPSGLAVYNEQFF.

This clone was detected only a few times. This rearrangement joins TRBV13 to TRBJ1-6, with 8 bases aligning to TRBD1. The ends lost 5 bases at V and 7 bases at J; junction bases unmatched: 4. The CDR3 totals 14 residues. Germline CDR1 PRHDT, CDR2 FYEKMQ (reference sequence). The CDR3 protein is CASSADRANSPLHF. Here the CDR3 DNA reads TGTGCCAGCAGCGCGGACAGGGCGAATTCACCCCTCCACTTT.

The CDR3 bases are TGTGCCAGCAAAGGGACAGGGAAATACGAGCAGTACTTC. Translating gives CASKGTGKYEQYF. The chain couples TRBV28 to TRBJ2-7, with TRBD1 matching over 9 bases. The CDR3 is made up of 13 amino acids. Germline values: CDR1 MDHEN, CDR2 SYDVKM. V lost 7 bases to trimming and J lost 4 bases; unmatched junction nucleotides: 5.

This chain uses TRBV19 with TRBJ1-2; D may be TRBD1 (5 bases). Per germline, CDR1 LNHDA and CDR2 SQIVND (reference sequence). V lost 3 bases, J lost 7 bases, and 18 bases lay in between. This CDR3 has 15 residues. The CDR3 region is CASSIGGASTLGYTF. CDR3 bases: TGTGCCAGTAGTATTGGTGGGGCGTCTACGCTTGGCTACACCTTC.

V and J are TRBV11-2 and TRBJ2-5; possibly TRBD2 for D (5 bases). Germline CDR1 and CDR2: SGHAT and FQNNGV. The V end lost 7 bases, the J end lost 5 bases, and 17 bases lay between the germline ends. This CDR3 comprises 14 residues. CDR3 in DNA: TGTGCCAGCACCCCGCCAACTAGTCGGGAGACCCAGTACTTC. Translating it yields CASTPPTSRETQYF.

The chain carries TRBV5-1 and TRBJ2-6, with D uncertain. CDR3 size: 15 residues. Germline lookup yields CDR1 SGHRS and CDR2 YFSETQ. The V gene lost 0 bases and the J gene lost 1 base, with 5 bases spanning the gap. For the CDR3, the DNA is TGCGCCAGCAGCTTGGACGGTTCTGGGGCCAACGTCCTGACTTTC. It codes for CASSLDGSGANVLTF.

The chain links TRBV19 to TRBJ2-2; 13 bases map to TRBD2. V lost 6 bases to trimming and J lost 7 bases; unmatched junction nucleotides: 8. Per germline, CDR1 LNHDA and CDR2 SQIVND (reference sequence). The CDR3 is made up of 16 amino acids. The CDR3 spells CASRPSGTSGIGELFF. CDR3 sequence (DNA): TGTGCCAGTAGACCATCAGGGACTAGCGGGATCGGGGAGCTGTTTTTT.

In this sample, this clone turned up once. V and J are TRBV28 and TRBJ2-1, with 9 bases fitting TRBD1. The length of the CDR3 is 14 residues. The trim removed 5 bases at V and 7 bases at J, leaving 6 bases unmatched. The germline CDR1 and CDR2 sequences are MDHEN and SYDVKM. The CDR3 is CASSPGTGWNEQFF. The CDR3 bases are TGTGCCAGCAGTCCCGGGACAGGGTGGAATGAGCAGTTCTTC.

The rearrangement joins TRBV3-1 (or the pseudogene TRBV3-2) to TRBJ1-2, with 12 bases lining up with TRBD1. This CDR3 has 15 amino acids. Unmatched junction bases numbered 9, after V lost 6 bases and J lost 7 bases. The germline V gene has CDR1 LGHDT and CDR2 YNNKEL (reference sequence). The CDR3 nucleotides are TGTGCCAGCAGACAGCCGGGACAGGGGGCTTCTGGCTACACCTTC. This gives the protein CASRQPGQGASGYTF.

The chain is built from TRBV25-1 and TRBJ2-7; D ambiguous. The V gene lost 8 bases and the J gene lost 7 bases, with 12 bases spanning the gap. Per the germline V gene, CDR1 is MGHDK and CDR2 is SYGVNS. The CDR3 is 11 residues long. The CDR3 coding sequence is TGTGCCAGCTCGAGGCTCGGGGAGCAGTACTTC. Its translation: CASSRLGEQYF.

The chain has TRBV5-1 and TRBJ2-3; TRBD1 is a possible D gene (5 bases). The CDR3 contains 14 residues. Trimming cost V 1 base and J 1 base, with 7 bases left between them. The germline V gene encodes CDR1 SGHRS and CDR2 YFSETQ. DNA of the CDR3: TGCGCCAGCAGCTTGTTAGGGGGCACAGATACGCAGTATTTT. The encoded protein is CASSLLGGTDTQYF.

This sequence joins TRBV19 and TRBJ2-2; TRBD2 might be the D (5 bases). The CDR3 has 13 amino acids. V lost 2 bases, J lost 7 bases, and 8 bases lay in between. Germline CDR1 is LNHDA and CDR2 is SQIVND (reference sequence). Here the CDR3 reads CASSIPTNGELFF. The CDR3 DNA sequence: TGTGCCAGTAGTATACCGACTAACGGGGAGCTGTTTTTT.

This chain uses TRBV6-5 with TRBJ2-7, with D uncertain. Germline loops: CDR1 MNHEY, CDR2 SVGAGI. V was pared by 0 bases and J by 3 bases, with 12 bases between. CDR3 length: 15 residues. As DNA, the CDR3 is TGTGCCAGCAGTTACTCCGTCGGCGGTAGCTACGAGCAGTACTTC. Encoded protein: CASSYSVGGSYEQYF.